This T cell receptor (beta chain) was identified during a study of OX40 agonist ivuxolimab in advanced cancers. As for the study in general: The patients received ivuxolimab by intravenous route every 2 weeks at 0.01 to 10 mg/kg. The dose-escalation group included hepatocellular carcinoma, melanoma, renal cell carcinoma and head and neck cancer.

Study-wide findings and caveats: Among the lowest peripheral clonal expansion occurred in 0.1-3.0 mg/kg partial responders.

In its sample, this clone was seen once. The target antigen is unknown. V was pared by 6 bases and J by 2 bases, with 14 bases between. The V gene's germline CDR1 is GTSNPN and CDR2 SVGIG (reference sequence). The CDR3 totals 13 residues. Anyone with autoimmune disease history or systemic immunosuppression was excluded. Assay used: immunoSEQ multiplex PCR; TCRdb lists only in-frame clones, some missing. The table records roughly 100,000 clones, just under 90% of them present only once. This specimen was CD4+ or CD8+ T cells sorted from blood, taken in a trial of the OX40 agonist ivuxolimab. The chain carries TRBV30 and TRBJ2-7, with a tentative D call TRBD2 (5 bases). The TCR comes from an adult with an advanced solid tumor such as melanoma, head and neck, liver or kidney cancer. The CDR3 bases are TGTGCCTGCTCGGCCTCCGGGGCCTACGAGCAGTACTTC. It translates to CACSASGAYEQYF.